The 23 T cell receptor beta chains presented below share a single source sample, sequenced in a study of Graves' ophthalmopathy and Graves' hyperthyroidism. RNA transcripts yielded amplified TCR beta CDR3 regions. HTBI primers were used in a first-round RT-PCR, which preceded a second-round multiplex PCR. TCRdb processed the multiplex PCR reads anew with MiXCR; each CDR3 protein has one entry. The sample carries 650,000 to 900,000 distinct CDR3 sequences, about 44% recorded once. The sequencing sample was made of peripheral blood. Receptor source: an adult man with Graves' ophthalmopathy.

With respect to this clonotype: A much more abundant neighbour one base away suggests this may be a read error. The V gene is TRBV20-1, the J gene TRBJ2-5; tentative D call: TRBD1 (5 bases). This CDR3 is 15 amino acids long. Between the trimmed V and J ends, which lost 0 bases and 5 bases, there was a span of 16 bases. Looked up from germline, CDR1 is DFQATT and CDR2 is SNEGSKA (reference sequence). For the CDR3, the DNA is TGCAGTGCTAGAGATGGAGCAGGGTCCGGTGAGACCCAGTACTTC. Encoded protein: CSARDGAGSGETQYF.

The rearrangement links TRBV7-9 to TRBJ1-1; 10 nucleotides align to TRBD1. Germline V gives CDR1 SEHNR, CDR2 FQNEAQ (reference sequence). The CDR3 loop spans 15 amino acids. V gave up 5 bases and J gave up 5 bases; unmatched junction bases: 8. CDR3 region: CASSRKDRGGTEAFF. The CDR3 DNA follows: TGTGCCAGCAGCAGAAAGGACAGGGGGGGGACTGAAGCTTTCTTT. Using reference TRBV7-9 and TRBJ1-1 for the parts outside the CDR3, the full variable domain is DTGVSQNPRHKITKRGQNVTFRCDPISEHNRLYWYRQTLGQGPEFLTYFQNEAQLEKSRLLSDRFSAERPKGSFSTLEIQRTEQGDSAMYLCASSRKDRGGTEAFFGQGTRLTVV.

The V gene is TRBV6-6, the J gene TRBJ2-7, with unresolved D. The CDR3 has 11 residues. Germline V CDR1 and CDR2: MNHNY, SVGAGI (reference sequence). Trimming removed 7 bases from V and 4 bases from J, with 8 bases in between. The CDR3 loop is CASTGEYEQYF. CDR3 DNA sequence: TGTGCCAGCACAGGAGAGTACGAGCAGTACTTC.

This clonotype appeared many times. The chain joins TRBV29-1 to TRBJ1-2; 8 bases are a match to TRBD1. The ends lost 0 bases at V and 4 bases at J; junction bases unmatched: 4. Germline-derived CDR1 and CDR2 are SQVTM and ANQGSEA. CDR3 length equals 14 residues. The CDR3 DNA reads as TGCAGCGTTGAAGATTGGCAGGGGGCCTATGGCTACACCTTC. Protein product: CSVEDWQGAYGYTF.

On this clonotype itself: An end of the junction differs from the germline gene, which may be a read error. V is TRBV11-3 and J is TRBJ1-2; 7 nucleotides align to TRBD1. This CDR3 has 14 amino acids. Germline CDR1 reads SGHNT; CDR2 reads YENEEA. CDR3 nucleotide sequence: TGCAGCGGCCAAGATAGGACAGGCGGCTATGGCTACACCTTC. Translation: CSGQDRTGGYGYTF.

Worth noting for this clonotype: The junction differs from germline at one of its ends, possibly a read error. The chain carries TRBV19 and TRBJ1-4; TRBD1 might be the D (6 bases). The V gene's germline CDR1 is LNHDA and CDR2 SQIVND (reference sequence). This CDR3 is 14 amino acids long. CDR3 sequence (DNA): TGTGCCAGTAGTCTTGGGACATATGGAGAAAAACCGTTTTTT. Translation gives CASSLGTYGEKPFF.

This clonotype has at least ten counts. V gene TRBV24-1 combines with J gene TRBJ2-2, with 8 bases that match TRBD2. Germline values: CDR1 KGHDR, CDR2 SFDVKD. CDR3 length: 13 residues. With 10 bases clipped from V and 5 bases from J, the junction kept 5 bases outside the gene matches. The CDR3 nucleotides read TGTGCCACGGGACTAGTTCGTACCGGGGAGCTGTTTTTT. This encodes CATGLVRTGELFF.

This clonotype was detected ten times or more. The chain links TRBV29-1 to TRBJ1-4, with a weak D call TRBD1 (5 bases). This CDR3 is built from 13 residues. Trimming shortened V by 6 bases and J by 8 bases, and 16 bases separated the two germline ends. Germline CDR1 SQVTM, CDR2 ANQGSEA. The CDR3 loop reads CSVQPGAEEKLFF. The DNA for the CDR3 is TGCAGCGTGCAACCTGGGGCGGAAGAAAAACTGTTTTTT.

This clonotype was counted between two and nine times. The V gene is TRBV4-2, the J gene TRBJ1-6, with D uncertain. Germline V lookup: CDR1 LGHNA, CDR2 YNFKEQ. The CDR3 extends over 16 amino acids. Between the trimmed V and J ends, which lost 0 bases and 9 bases, there was a span of 15 bases. CDR3 in DNA: TGTGCCAGCAGCCAAGAATCGGAGGGAAGTGGTTCACCCCTCCACTTT. Amino acids: CASSQESEGSGSPLHF.

As for this clonotype: Given a much more abundant clone one base away, this may be a read error. This chain links TRBV2 with TRBJ2-6; no reliable D call. V was clipped by 9 bases and J by 1 base, with 7 bases between them. CDR1 SNHLY and CDR2 FYNNEI come from the germline V gene. The CDR3 consists of 13 residues. The CDR3 loop reads CASTISGANVLTF. CDR3 bases: TGTGCCAGTACGATATCTGGGGCCAACGTCCTGACTTTC.

V and J are TRBV25-1 and TRBJ1-3; weak D call: TRBD1 (5 bases). The germline gives CDR1 MGHDK, CDR2 SYGVNS. V was shortened by 10 bases and J by 8 bases, with 15 bases between the two germline ends. This CDR3 is 12 amino acids long. CDR3 residues: CATTLGADTIYF. The CDR3 DNA reads as TGTGCCACCACCCTCGGGGCAGACACCATATATTTT.

This clonotype has a handful of counts. J is TRBJ1-1 and V is TRBV5-1, with TRBD1 identical over 10 bases. J gave up 6 bases and V 4 bases, and 9 bases lay outside the gene matches. From germline, CDR1 is SGHRS and CDR2 YFSETQ. The CDR3 consists of 15 residues. The CDR3 is CASSRYDRGRSEAFF. CDR3 DNA sequence: TGCGCCAGCAGCCGTTATGACAGGGGGCGTTCTGAAGCTTTCTTT.

This clonotype was recorded a few times. The V call is TRBV20-1, the J call TRBJ1-2; D is ambiguous. Trimming took off 0 bases at V and 4 bases at J, with 9 bases between the two ends. The CDR3 is 13 amino acids. Germline values: CDR1 DFQATT, CDR2 SNEGSKA (reference sequence). The CDR3 region has the DNA TGCAGTGCTAGAGATTCGAATGTCTATGGCTACACCTTC. It yields the protein CSARDSNVYGYTF.

The chain couples TRBV9 to TRBJ2-5; 8 nucleotides agree with TRBD2. Germline V gene data show CDR1 as SGDLS and CDR2 as YYNGEE. This CDR3 spans 15 amino acids. Trimming removed 3 bases from V and 4 bases from J; junction bases left unmatched: 8. This CDR3 is CASSGGGLAGETQYF. CDR3 nucleotides: TGTGCCAGCAGCGGGGGAGGGCTAGCGGGAGAGACCCAGTACTTC.

V is TRBV2 and J is TRBJ1-2; TRBD1 agrees at 9 bases. CDR1 is SNHLY and CDR2 is FYNNEI in the germline V gene. This CDR3 has 15 amino acids. Unmatched junction bases numbered 13, after V lost 6 bases and J lost 8 bases. The CDR3 is CASSQTRDRVEGYTF. The CDR3 DNA reads as TGTGCCAGCAGCCAGACCCGGGACAGGGTGGAAGGCTACACCTTC.

The chain uses TRBV20-1 and TRBJ1-1; 7 bases map to TRBD1. Germline loops: CDR1 DFQATT, CDR2 SNEGSKA (reference sequence). V was pared by 1 base and J by 3 bases, with 11 bases of the junction left unmatched. This CDR3 region has 16 residues. This chain's CDR3 is CSARGALTGSDTEAFF. The CDR3 DNA sequence: TGCAGTGCTAGAGGCGCCCTGACAGGGTCAGACACTGAAGCTTTCTTT.

The J gene is TRBJ2-7, the V gene TRBV25-1; D uncertain. The germline V gene has CDR1 MGHDK and CDR2 SYGVNS. Trimming shortened V by 5 bases and J by 1 base, and 15 bases separated the two germline ends. This CDR3 contains 15 residues. CDR3 loop: CASSYPRPGSYEQYF. CDR3 coding DNA: TGTGCCAGCAGTTATCCCAGGCCCGGATCCTACGAGCAGTACTTC.

The genes are TRBV20-1 and TRBJ2-7; TRBD1 agrees at 8 bases. With 3 bases clipped from V and 1 base from J, the junction kept 11 bases outside the gene matches. This CDR3 region has 16 residues. The germline V gene encodes CDR1 DFQATT and CDR2 SNEGSKA (reference sequence). The CDR3 reads CSASRTGSFFSYEQYF. DNA of the CDR3: TGCAGTGCTAGTAGGACAGGGTCGTTTTTTTCCTACGAGCAGTACTTC.

As concerns this clonotype: A much larger clone differs from this one at a single base, so this may be a read error. This chain uses TRBV6-6 with TRBJ1-1; weak D call: TRBD1 (6 bases). V was cut by 2 bases and J by 3 bases, with 10 bases left in between. From germline, CDR1 is MNHNY and CDR2 SVGAGI (reference sequence). The length of the CDR3 is 14 residues. The CDR3 spells CASSYKGGDTEAFF. The CDR3 DNA sequence: TGTGCCAGCAGTTACAAGGGGGGGGACACTGAAGCTTTCTTT.

CDR3 loop: CASRTGGGSEQYF. CDR3 bases: TGTGCCAGCAGGACAGGGGGAGGTTCCGAGCAGTACTTC. The chain has TRBV5-6 and TRBJ2-7; 9 nucleotides match TRBD1. The J segment lost 6 bases and the V segment lost 5 bases, leaving 6 bases of the junction unmatched. Germline CDR1 and CDR2: SGHDT and YYEEEE. The CDR3 has 13 amino acids.

The chain couples TRBV10-2 to TRBJ1-5; D unresolved. The CDR3 sequence is 13 residues long. V was shortened by 8 bases and J by 1 base, with 9 bases between the two germline ends. Germline assignment: CDR1 WSHSY and CDR2 SAAADI. This CDR3 reads CASVAMSNQPQHF. CDR3 DNA: TGCGCCAGCGTTGCTATGAGCAATCAGCCCCAGCATTTT.

This clonotype was picked up a small number of times. This chain joins TRBV2 and TRBJ1-2; TRBD1 might be the D (6 bases). V lost 0 bases and J lost 8, with 19 bases in between. CDR3 length: 16 amino acids. The V gene's germline CDR1 is SNHLY and CDR2 FYNNEI. The CDR3 spells CASSEAVLGGGYGYTF. CDR3 DNA sequence: TGTGCCAGCAGTGAAGCCGTCTTGGGGGGCGGATACGGCTACACCTTC.

This clonotype was counted at least ten times. This sequence joins TRBV2 and TRBJ1-5; D not resolved. V shed 4 bases and J shed 6 bases, with 7 bases lying between them. The V gene's germline CDR1 is SNHLY and CDR2 FYNNEI. This CDR3 is 12 amino acids long. The chain's CDR3 is CASSGDGQPQHF. CDR3 nucleotides: TGTGCCAGCAGTGGTGACGGTCAGCCCCAGCATTTT.